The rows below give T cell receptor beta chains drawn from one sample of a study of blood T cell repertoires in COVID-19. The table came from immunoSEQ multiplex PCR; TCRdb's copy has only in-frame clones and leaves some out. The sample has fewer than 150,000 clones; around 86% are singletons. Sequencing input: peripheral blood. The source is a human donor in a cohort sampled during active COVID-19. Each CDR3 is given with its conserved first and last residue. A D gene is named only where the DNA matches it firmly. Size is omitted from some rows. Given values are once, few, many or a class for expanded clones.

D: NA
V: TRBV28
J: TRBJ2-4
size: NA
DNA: TGTGCCAGCATCGGACAGTCGAAATTAGCCAAAAACATTCAGTACTTC
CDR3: CASIGQSKLAKNIQYF

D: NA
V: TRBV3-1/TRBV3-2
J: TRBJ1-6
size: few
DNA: TGTGCCAGCAGCCAAGATGGACAGCTTAATTCACCCCTCCACTTT
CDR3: CASSQDGQLNSPLHF

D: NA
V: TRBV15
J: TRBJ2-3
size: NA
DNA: TGTGCCACCAGCAGAGATGGAGTAGCCCTCACAGATACGCAGTATTTT
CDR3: CATSRDGVALTDTQYF

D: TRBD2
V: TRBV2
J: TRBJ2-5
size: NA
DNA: TGTGCCAGCAGTGGACTAGCGGGACAAGAGACCCAGTACTTC
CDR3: CASSGLAGQETQYF

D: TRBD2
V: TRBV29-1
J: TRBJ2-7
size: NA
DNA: TGCAGCGTAGCGGGGGGGCCTTTTTACGAGCAGTACTTC
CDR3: CSVAGGPFYEQYF

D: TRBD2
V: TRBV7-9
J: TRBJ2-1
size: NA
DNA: TGTGCCAGCAGCGAAGGACTAGCGGGAGAATGGCAGTTCTTC
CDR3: CASSEGLAGEWQFF

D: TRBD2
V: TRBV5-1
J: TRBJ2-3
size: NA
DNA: TGCGCCAGCAGCTTGAGCGGGACTGCGGGGGCAGATACGCAGTATTTT
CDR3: CASSLSGTAGADTQYF

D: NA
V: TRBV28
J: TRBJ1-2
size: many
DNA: TGTGCCAGCAGTCCATCAGGGGTAGCGGGGAGGTATGGCTACACCTTC
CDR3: CASSPSGVAGRYGYTF

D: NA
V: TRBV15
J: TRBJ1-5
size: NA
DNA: TGTGCCACCAGCAGAAAAACTATCAATCAGCCCCAGCATTTT
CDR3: CATSRKTINQPQHF

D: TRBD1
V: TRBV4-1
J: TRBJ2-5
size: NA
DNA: TGCGCCAGCAGCCAACGACAGGGGAGTTTAGAGACCCAGTACTTC
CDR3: CASSQRQGSLETQYF

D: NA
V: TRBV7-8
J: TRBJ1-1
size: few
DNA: TGTGCCAGCAGTCAAAGACAGCGCACTGAAGCTTTCTTT
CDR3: CASSQRQRTEAFF

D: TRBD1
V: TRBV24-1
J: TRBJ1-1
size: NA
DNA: TGTGCCACCAGTACAGGGGCCGCTTCTTCCAACACTGAAGCTTTCTTT
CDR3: CATSTGAASSNTEAFF

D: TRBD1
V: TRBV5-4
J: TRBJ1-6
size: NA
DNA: TGTGCCAGCCAACAGGGGGGCGGGGTAGCTAATTCACCCCTCCACTTT
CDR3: CASQQGGGVANSPLHF

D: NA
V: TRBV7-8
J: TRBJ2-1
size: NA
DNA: TGTGCCAGCAGCTTTGACAGCTACAATGAGCAGTTCTTC
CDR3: CASSFDSYNEQFF

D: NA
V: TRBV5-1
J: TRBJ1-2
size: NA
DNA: TGCGCCAGCAGCTTGGGGTCAGGGGCTAACTATGGCTACACCTTC
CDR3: CASSLGSGANYGYTF

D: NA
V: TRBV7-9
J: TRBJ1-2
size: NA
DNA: TGTGCCAGCAGCCCCCAGGGCGCCGATTTTATCGATGGCTACACCTTC
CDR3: CASSPQGADFIDGYTF

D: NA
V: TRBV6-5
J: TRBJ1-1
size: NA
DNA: TGTGCCAGCAGTTCTACAGGGAACACTGAAGCTTTCTTT
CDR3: CASSSTGNTEAFF

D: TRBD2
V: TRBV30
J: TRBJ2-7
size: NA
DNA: TGTGCCTGGAACCAGCGGGGGAACTCCTACGAGCAGTACTTC
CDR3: CAWNQRGNSYEQYF

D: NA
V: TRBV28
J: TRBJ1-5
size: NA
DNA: TGTGCCAGCAGTCAAGACGACATGCCCAATCAGCCCCAGCATTTT
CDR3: CASSQDDMPNQPQHF

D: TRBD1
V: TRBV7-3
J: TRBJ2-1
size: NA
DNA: TGTGCCAGCAGTAAGAATCCCGGGACAGGGGGCCGTCATGAGCAGTTCTTC
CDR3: CASSKNPGTGGRHEQFF

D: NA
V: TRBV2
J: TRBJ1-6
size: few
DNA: TGTGCCAGCACCTATAGTGATTCACCCCTCCACTTT
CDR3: CASTYSDSPLHF

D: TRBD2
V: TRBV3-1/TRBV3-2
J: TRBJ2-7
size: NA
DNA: TGTGCCAGCAGCTATGACCCGGGACTAGCGGGAGTAAGGGGAACCTACGAGCAGTACTTC
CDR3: CASSYDPGLAGVRGTYEQYF

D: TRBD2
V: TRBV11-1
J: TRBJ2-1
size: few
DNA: TGTGCCAGCAGCTTAGGGACTAGCAATGAGCAGTTCTTC
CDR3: CASSLGTSNEQFF

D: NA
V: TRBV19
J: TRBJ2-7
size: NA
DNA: TGTGCCAGTAGTACCTCCCAAGTAGCGTCCTCCTACGAGCAGTACTTC
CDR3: CASSTSQVASSYEQYF

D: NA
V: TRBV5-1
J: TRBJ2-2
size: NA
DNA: TGCGCCAGCAGCTACCCCAGAAGTTCCGGGGAGCTGTTTTTT
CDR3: CASSYPRSSGELFF

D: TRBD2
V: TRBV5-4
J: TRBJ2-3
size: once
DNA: TGTGCCAGCAGCCGGGGGACTAGCGGGGCCACAGATACGCAGTATTTT
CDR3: CASSRGTSGATDTQYF

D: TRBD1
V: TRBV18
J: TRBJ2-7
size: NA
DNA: TGTGCCAGCTCACCATTCGGACAGGCCTACGAGCAGTACTTC
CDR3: CASSPFGQAYEQYF

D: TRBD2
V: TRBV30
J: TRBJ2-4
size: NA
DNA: TGTGCCTGGAGCCTGGGACTAGCGGGGCCGAAAGCCAAAAACATTCAGTACTTC
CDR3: CAWSLGLAGPKAKNIQYF

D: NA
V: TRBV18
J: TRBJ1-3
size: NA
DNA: TGTGCCAGCTCCACCCTCGACAGACTCTCTGGAAACACCATATATTTT
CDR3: CASSTLDRLSGNTIYF

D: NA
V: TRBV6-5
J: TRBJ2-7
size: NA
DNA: TGTGCCAGCAGCCGCCGGACAGTCTACGAGCAGTACTTC
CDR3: CASSRRTVYEQYF

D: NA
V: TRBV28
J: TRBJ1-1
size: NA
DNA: TGTGCCAGCACCCCCAAGGGGAAGAGAACTGAAGCTTTCTTT
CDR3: CASTPKGKRTEAFF

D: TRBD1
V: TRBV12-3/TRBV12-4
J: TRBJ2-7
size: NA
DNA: TGTGCCAGCGGGCTCGGGACAGGCGAGCAGTACTTC
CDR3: CASGLGTGEQYF

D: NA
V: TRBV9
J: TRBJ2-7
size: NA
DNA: TGTGCCAGCAGCGTAGGACAGGGAGGCGAGCAGTACTTC
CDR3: CASSVGQGGEQYF

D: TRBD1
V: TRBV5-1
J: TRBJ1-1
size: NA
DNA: TGCGCCAGCAGCGCCGGGACAGGGAACTTGGACACTGAAGCTTTCTTT
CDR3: CASSAGTGNLDTEAFF

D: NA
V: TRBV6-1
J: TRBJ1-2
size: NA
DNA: TGTGCCAGCAGTGAAAGCGGGACCTACACCTTC
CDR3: CASSESGTYTF

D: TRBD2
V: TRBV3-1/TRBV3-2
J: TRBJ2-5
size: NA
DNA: TGTGCCAGCAGCCAAGCTGGGACTAGACTGGAGACCCAGTACTTC
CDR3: CASSQAGTRLETQYF

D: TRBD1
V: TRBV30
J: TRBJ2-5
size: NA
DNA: TGTGCCTGGAGCGCTACAGGGGGCTGGGAGACCCAGTACTTC
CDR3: CAWSATGGWETQYF

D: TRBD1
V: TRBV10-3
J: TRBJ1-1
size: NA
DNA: TGTGCCATCCGTGGAGGCAGGGGGCCGGCGAAGAACACTGAAGCTTTCTTT
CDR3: CAIRGGRGPAKNTEAFF